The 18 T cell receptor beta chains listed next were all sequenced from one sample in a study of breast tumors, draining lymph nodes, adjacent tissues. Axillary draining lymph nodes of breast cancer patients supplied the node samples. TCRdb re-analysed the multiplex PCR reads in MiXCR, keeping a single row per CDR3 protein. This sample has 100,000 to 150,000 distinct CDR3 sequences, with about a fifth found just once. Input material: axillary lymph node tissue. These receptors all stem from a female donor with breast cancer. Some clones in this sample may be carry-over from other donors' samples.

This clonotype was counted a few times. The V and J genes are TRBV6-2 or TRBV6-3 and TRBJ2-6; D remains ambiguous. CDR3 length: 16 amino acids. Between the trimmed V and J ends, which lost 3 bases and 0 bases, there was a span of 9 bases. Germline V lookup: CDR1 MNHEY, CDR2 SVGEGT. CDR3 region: CASSYGRNSGANVLTF. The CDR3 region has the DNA TGTGCCAGCAGTTATGGCAGGAACTCTGGGGCCAACGTCCTGACTTTC.

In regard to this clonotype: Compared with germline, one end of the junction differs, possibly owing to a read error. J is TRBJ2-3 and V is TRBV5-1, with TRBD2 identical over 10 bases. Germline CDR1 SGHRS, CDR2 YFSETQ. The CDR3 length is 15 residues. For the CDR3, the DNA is TGCGCCAGCAGCGATAGCGGGAGGTACGCAGATACGCGGTACTTT. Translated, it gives CASSDSGRYADTRYF.

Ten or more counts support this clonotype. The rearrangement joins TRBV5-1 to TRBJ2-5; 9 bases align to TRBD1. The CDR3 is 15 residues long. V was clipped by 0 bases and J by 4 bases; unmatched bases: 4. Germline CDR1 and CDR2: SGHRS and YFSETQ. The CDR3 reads CASSLATGGGETQYF. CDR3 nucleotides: TGCGCCAGCAGCTTGGCCACAGGGGGCGGAGAGACCCAGTACTTC.

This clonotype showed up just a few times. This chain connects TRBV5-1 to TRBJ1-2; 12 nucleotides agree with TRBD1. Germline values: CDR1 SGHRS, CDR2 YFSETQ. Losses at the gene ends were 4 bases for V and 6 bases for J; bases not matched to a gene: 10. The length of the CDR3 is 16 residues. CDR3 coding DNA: TGCGCCAGCAGCCCGGGGACAGGGGGCCCTTCTCATGGCTACACCTTC. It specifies CASSPGTGGPSHGYTF.

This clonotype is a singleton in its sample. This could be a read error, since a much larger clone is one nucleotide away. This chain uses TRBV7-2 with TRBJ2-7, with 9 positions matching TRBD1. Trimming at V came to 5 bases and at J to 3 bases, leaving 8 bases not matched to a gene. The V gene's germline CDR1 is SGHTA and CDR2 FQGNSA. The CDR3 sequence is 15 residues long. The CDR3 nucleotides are TGTGCCAGCAGCCACGGGACAGGGTTTCTCTACGAGCAGTACTTC. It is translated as CASSHGTGFLYEQYF.

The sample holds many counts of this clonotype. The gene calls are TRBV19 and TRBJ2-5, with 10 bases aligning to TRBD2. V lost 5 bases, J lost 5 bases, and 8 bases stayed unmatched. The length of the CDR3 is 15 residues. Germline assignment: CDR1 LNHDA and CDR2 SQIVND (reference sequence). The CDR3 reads CASSVSGRAGETQYF. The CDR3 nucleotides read TGTGCCAGTAGTGTCAGCGGGAGGGCGGGGGAGACCCAGTACTTC.

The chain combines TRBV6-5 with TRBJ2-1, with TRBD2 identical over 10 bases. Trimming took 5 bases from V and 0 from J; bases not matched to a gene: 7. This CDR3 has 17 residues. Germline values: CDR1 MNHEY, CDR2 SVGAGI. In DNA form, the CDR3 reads TGTGCCAGCAGTGCTATGACTAGCGGGTCCTCCTACAATGAGCAGTTCTTC. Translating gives CASSAMTSGSSYNEQFF.

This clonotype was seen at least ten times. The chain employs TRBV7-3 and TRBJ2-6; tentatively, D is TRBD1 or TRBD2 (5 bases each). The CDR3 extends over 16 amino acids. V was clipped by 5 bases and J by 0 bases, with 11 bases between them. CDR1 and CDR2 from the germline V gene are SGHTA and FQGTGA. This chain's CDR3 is CASSPGPPSGANVLTF. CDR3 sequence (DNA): TGTGCCAGCAGCCCGGGACCGCCCTCTGGGGCCAACGTCCTGACTTTC.

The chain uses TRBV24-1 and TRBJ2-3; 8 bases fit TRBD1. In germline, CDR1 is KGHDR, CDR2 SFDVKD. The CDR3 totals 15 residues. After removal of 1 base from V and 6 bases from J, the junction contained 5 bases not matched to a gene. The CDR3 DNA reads TGTGCCACCAGTGATTTCGGGGCAGGGGGCGATACGCAGTATTTT. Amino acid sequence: CATSDFGAGGDTQYF.

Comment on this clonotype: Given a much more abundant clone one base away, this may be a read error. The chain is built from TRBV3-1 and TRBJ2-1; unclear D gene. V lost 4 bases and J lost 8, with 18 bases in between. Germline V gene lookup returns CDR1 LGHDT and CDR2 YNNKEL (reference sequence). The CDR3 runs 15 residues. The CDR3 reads CASSPDRVSHYEQFF. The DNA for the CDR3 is TGTGCCAGCAGCCCAGATCGGGTTTCCCACTATGAGCAGTTCTTC.

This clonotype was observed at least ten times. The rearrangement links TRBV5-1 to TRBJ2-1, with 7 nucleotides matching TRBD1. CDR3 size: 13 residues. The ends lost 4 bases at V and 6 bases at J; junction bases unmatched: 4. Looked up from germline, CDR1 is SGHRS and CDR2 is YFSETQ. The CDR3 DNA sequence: TGCGCCAGCAGCCTGGGGACAGCCAATGAGCAGTTCTTC. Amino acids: CASSLGTANEQFF.

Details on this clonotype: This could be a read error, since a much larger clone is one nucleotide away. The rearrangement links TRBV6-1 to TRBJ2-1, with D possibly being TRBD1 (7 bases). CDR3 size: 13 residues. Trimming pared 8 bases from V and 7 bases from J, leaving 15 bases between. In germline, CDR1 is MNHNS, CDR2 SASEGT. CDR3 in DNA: TGTGCCAGCGCGGGGACAGCTATTAATGAGCAGTTCTTC. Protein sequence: CASAGTAINEQFF.

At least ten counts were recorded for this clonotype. The CDR3 sequence: CSALLETSYEQYF. In DNA, the CDR3 is TGCAGTGCCCTACTGGAGACCTCCTACGAGCAGTACTTC. The rearrangement uses TRBV20-1 and TRBJ2-7; unclear D gene. CDR1 DFQATT and CDR2 SNEGSKA come from the germline V gene (reference sequence). This CDR3 has 13 amino acids. The germline V and J ends were trimmed by 6 bases and 0 bases, with 12 bases remaining between them.

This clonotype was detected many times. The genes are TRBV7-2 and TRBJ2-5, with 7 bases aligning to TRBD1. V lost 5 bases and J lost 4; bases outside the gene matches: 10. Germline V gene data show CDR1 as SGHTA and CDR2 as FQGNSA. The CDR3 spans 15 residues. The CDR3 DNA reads TGTGCCAGCAGCCCTTTGGACAGGAGGATAGAGACCCAGTACTTC. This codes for CASSPLDRRIETQYF.

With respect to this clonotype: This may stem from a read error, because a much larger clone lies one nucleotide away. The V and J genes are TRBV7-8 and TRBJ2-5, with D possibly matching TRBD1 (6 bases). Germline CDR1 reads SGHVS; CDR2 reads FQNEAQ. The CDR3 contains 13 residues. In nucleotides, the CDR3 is TGTGCCAGCAGCTTGGACAGTCAAGGGACCCAGTACTTC. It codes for CASSLDSQGTQYF. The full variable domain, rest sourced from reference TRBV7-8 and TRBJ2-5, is GAGVSQSPRYKVAKRGQDVALRCDPISGHVSLFWYQQALGQGPEFLTYFQNEAQLDKSGLPSDRFFAERPEGSVSTLKIQRTQQEDSAVYLCASSLDSQGTQYFGPGTRLLVL.

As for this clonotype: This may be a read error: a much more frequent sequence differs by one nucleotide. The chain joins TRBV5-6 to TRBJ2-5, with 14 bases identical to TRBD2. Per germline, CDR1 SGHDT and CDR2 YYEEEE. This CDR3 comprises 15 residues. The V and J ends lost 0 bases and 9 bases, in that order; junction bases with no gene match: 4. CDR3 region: CASSLGLAGGEAQYF. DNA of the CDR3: TGTGCCAGCAGCTTGGGACTAGCGGGAGGGGAGGCCCAGTACTTC.

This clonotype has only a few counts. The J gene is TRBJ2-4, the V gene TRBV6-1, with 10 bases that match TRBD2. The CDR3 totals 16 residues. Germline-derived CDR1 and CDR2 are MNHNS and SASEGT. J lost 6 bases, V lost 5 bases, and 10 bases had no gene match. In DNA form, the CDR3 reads TGTGCCAGCAGTCCATCTAGCGGGAGTCCCACAAACATTCAGTACTTC. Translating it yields CASSPSSGSPTNIQYF.

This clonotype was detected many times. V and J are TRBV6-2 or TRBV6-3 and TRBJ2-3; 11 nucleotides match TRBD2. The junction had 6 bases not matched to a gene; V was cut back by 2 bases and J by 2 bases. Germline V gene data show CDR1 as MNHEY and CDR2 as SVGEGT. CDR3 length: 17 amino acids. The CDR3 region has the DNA TGTGCCAGCAGTTACGGCCTAGCGGGGGGACCCACAGATACGCAGTATTTT. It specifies CASSYGLAGGPTDTQYF.